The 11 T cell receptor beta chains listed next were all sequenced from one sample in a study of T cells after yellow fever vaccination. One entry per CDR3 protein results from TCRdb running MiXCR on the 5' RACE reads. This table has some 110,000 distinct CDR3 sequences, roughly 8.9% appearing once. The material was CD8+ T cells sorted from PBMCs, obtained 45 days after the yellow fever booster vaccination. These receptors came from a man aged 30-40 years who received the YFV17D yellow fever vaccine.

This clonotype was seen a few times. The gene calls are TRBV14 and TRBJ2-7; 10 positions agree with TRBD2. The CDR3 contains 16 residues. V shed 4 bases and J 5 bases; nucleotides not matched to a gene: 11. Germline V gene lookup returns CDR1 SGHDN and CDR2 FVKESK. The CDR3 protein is CASSLSGRAQLDEQYF. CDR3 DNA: TGTGCCAGCAGCCTGAGCGGGAGGGCCCAGCTGGACGAGCAGTACTTC.

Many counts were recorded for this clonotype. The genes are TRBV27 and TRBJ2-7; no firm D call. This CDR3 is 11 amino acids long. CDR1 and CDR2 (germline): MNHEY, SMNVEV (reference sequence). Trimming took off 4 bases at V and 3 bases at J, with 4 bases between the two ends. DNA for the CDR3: TGTGCCAGCAGTTCCTACTACGAGCAGTACTTC. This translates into CASSSYYEQYF.

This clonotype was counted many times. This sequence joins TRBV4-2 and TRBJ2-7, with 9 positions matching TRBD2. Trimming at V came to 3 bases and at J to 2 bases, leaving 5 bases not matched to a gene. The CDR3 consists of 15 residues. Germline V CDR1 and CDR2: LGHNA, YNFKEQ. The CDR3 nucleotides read TGTGCCAGCAGCCACTTAGCGGGGGAGGCCTACGAGCAGTACTTC. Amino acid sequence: CASSHLAGEAYEQYF.

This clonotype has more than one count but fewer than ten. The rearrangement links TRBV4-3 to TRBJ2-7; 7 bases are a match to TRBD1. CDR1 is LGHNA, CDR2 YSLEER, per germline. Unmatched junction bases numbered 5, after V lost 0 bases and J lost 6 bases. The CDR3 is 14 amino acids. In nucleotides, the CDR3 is TGCGCCAGCAGCCAAGATTCACAGGGGCCCGAGCAGTACTTC. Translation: CASSQDSQGPEQYF.

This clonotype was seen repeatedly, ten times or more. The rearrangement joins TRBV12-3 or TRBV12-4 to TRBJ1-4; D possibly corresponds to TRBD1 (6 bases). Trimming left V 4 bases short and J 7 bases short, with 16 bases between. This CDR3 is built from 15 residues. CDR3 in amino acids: CASSSGAGKGEKLFF. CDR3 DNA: TGTGCCAGCAGTTCAGGGGCAGGGAAAGGTGAAAAACTGTTTTTT.

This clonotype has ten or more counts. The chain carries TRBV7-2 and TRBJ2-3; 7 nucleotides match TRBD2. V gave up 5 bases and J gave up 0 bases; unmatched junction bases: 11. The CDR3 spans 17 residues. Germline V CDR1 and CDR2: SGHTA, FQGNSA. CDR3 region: CASSPGLGYDSTDTQYF. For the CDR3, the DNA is TGTGCCAGCAGCCCTGGACTAGGATATGATAGCACAGATACGCAGTATTTT.

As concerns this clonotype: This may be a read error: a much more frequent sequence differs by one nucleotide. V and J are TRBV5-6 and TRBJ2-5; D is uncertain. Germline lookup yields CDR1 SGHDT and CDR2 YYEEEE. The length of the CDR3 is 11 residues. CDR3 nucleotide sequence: TGTGCCAGCGGCTTGCTCGCAGAGATGTACTTC. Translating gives CASGLLAEMYF.

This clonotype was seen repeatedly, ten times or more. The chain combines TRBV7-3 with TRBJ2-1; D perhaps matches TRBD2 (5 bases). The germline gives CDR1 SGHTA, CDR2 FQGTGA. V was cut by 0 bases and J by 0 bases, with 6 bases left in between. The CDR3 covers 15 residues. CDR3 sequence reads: CASSLTGSSYNEQFF. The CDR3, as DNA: TGTGCCAGCAGCTTAACGGGGAGCTCCTACAATGAGCAGTTCTTC.

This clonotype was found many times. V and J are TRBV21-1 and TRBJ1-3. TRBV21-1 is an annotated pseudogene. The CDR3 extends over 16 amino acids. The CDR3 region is CASSKVELNSGNTIYF. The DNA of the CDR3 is TGTGCCAGCAGCAAAGTGGAGCTGAACTCTGGAAACACCATATATTTT.

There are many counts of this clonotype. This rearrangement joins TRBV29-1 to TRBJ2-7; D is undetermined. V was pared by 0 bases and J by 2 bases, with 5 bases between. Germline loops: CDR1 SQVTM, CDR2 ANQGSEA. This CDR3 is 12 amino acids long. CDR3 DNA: TGCAGCGTTGAAGATGGGACCTACGAGCAGTACTTC. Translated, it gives CSVEDGTYEQYF.

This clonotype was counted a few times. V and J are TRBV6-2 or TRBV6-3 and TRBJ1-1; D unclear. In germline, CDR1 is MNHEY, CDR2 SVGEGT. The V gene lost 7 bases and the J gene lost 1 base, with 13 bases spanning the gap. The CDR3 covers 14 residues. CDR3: CASTLTGPNTEAFF. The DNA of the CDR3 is TGTGCCAGCACCCTCACCGGCCCGAACACTGAAGCTTTCTTT.